This entry features one T cell receptor beta chain sequence. Its antigen is not known. A much bigger clone sits one base away, suggesting this may be a read error. Since the CDR3 does not end with the conserved phenylalanine or tryptophan, this likely comes from a read error. The sample is drawn from a study of breast tumors, draining lymph nodes, adjacent tissues. General observations from the study: Tumors had less TCR diversity than lymph nodes, more than nontumor tissue. Luminal-like breast cancer showed significantly higher tumor–nontumor repertoire similarity than basal-like.

MiXCR, applied by TCRdb to the multiplex PCR reads, yields one record per CDR3 protein. The data contain 150,000 to 200,000 distinct CDR3 sequences, approximately 30% of them singletons. Axillary draining lymph nodes of breast cancer patients supplied the node samples. The sample was axillary lymph node tissue. The TCR comes from a female donor with breast cancer. Some clones in this sample may be carry-over from other donors' samples.

In DNA form, the CDR3 reads TGTGCCCCCAACGTGACTCAGCCCCAGCATTCT. Protein: CAPNVTQPQHS. This chain links TRBV30 with TRBJ1-5, with no clear D. This CDR3 has 11 residues. V shed 8 bases and J shed 6 bases, with 11 bases lying between them. Germline values: CDR1 GTSNPN, CDR2 SVGIG (reference sequence).